A single sample gave rise to the 17 T cell receptor beta chains below, sequenced in a study of T cell repertoires in cytomegalovirus infection (dated by TCRdb to the late 2010s). Their antigens remain unidentified. The treatment or condition tag for this specimen amounts to: in vitro stimulation with specific CMV peptide epitopes to enrich CMV-specific T cells. Instrument on record: Illumina HiSeq 1500. The public reads were reprocessed in TCRdb via fastp at Q25 and MiXCR, keeping in-frame beta chains. CDR3 protein sequences are deduplicated, and each keeps its most common genes and DNA. Within this sample are approximately 500,000 distinct CDR3 sequences, with roughly a third of them counted one time only. Jointly, the top ten make up about a sixth of the sample. Material: cultured PBMCs, obtained from culture after CMV antigen stimulation. The receptor set was obtained from a human donor in good health (CMV status not recorded). Some clones in this sample may be carry-over from other donors' samples.

The CDR3 DNA sequence: TGTGCCAGCAGTCCCGAGGTGGCTAACTATGGCTACACCTTC. The encoded protein is CASSPEVANYGYTF. V and J are TRBV7-9 and TRBJ1-2, with D unclear. Germline lookup yields CDR1 SEHNR and CDR2 FQNEAQ (reference sequence). The CDR3 is made up of 14 amino acids. V lost 6 bases and J 0 bases, leaving 11 bases between the germline ends.

V is TRBV27 and J is TRBJ2-3; the D gene is possibly TRBD2 (6 bases). CDR1 is MNHEY, CDR2 SMNVEV, per germline (reference sequence). This CDR3 comprises 14 residues. Trimming cost V 4 bases and J 3 bases, with 11 bases left between them. Here the CDR3 reads CASSWVGSTDTQYF. CDR3 nucleotide sequence: TGTGCCAGCAGTTGGGTCGGGAGTACAGATACGCAGTATTTT.

This sequence joins TRBV7-2 and TRBJ2-7; weak D call: TRBD2 (5 bases). From germline, CDR1 is SGHTA and CDR2 FQGNSA. V was shortened by 3 bases and J by 3 bases, with 12 bases between the two germline ends. This CDR3 spans 14 amino acids. CDR3 protein: CASSFGSGLYEQYV. The CDR3 coding sequence is TGTGCCAGCAGCTTTGGAAGCGGCCTCTACGAGCAGTACGTC.

CDR3 region: CASSWGIAGTIYEQYF. CDR3 DNA: TGCGCCAGCAGCTGGGGAATAGCGGGGACAATCTACGAGCAGTACTTC. V and J are TRBV5-1 and TRBJ2-7; the match to TRBD2 covers 8 bases. Germline V gene sequence: CDR1 SGHRS, CDR2 YFSETQ. J gave up 3 bases and V 3 bases, and 11 bases lay outside the gene matches. This CDR3 contains 16 residues.

In this sample, this clonotype turned up a few times. This chain links TRBV7-2 with TRBJ1-1, with a weak D call TRBD1 (6 bases). From germline, CDR1 is SGHTA and CDR2 FQGNSA. The CDR3 loop spans 15 amino acids. Trimming stripped 5 bases from V and 1 base from J, with 14 bases between. CDR3 sequence (DNA): TGTGCCAGCAGCCCACACAGGGCCTGGAACACTGAAGCTTTCTTT. Translated: CASSPHRAWNTEAFF.

This clonotype was counted only a few times. The gene calls are TRBV28 and TRBJ1-5; 11 bases line up with TRBD1. The CDR3 is 16 residues long. The junction had 8 bases not matched to a gene; V was cut back by 5 bases and J by 5 bases. In germline, CDR1 is MDHEN, CDR2 SYDVKM. The CDR3 sequence: CASSPRTGGAYQPQHF. The CDR3 DNA reads as TGTGCCAGCAGTCCCCGGACAGGGGGCGCGTATCAGCCCCAGCATTTT.

This clonotype was found a few times. The V gene is TRBV7-8, the J gene TRBJ2-7; D is possibly TRBD1 or TRBD2 (6 bases each). CDR3 size: 17 residues. CDR1 SGHVS and CDR2 FQNEAQ come from the germline V gene. V was pared by 2 bases and J by 0 bases, with 17 bases between. CDR3 coding DNA: TGTGCCAGCAGCTTAAGGCGCCTTGGAGGGGGCTCCTACGAGCAGTACGTC. Its translation is CASSLRRLGGGSYEQYV.

This clonotype has a single count. V usage is TRBV15 and J usage is TRBJ2-3; a possible D gene is TRBD2 (5 bases). The V end was cut by 3 bases, the J end by 4 bases, with 20 bases between. The CDR3 has 17 amino acids. The germline gives CDR1 LNHNV, CDR2 YYDKDF (reference sequence). As DNA, the CDR3 is TGTGCCACCAGCAGTGCTTGGCTTGAGGGCCTATCAGATACGCAGTATTTT. Translating gives CATSSAWLEGLSDTQYF.

The rearrangement joins TRBV7-8 to TRBJ1-1; 7 bases line up with TRBD1. J was trimmed by 6 bases and V by 2 bases; bases with no gene match: 3. The CDR3 has 13 residues. Per germline, CDR1 SGHVS and CDR2 FQNEAQ. The CDR3 coding sequence is TGTGCCAGCAGCTTAAATACAGGGGCTGAAGCTTTCTTT. Translating it yields CASSLNTGAEAFF.

This clonotype has just a few counts. The chain is built from TRBV20-1 and TRBJ2-5, with 7 bases fitting TRBD2. J was trimmed by 5 bases and V by 0 bases; bases with no gene match: 6. Germline CDR1 reads DFQATT; CDR2 reads SNEGSKA (reference sequence). The CDR3 covers 14 residues. The CDR3 protein is CSARDNDGRETQYF. CDR3 in DNA: TGCAGTGCTAGAGATAATGACGGGAGGGAGACCCAGTACTTC.

The CDR3 sequence is CASRRSGGPGTDTQYF. The CDR3 DNA reads TGTGCCAGCAGACGGAGCGGGGGCCCCGGTACAGATACGCAGTATTTT. The chain links TRBV6-5 to TRBJ2-3; 8 nucleotides align to TRBD2. The length of the CDR3 is 16 residues. Trimming cost V 6 bases and J 3 bases; bases outside gene matches: 11. The germline gives CDR1 MNHEY, CDR2 SVGAGI.

The rearrangement links TRBV12-3 or TRBV12-4 to TRBJ2-1, with 13 bases identical to TRBD2. The CDR3 sequence is 15 residues long. Trimming removed 5 bases from V and 8 bases from J; junction bases left unmatched: 6. CDR3 residues: CASSHTSGRAYEQFF. The CDR3 bases are TGTGCCAGCAGTCATACTAGCGGGAGGGCCTATGAGCAGTTCTTC.

The chain employs TRBV7-9 and TRBJ2-5; D is undetermined. The length of the CDR3 is 14 residues. The V end lost 3 bases, the J end lost 4 bases, and 12 bases lay between the germline ends. The germline gives CDR1 SEHNR, CDR2 FQNEAQ (reference sequence). This chain's CDR3 is CASSFTEPLETQYF. CDR3 in DNA: TGTGCCAGCAGCTTTACGGAACCCTTAGAGACCCAGTACTTC.

The V call is TRBV20-1, the J call TRBJ1-5; 7 nucleotides line up with TRBD1. Germline V CDR1 and CDR2: DFQATT, SNEGSKA (reference sequence). Losses at the gene ends were 0 bases for V and 6 bases for J; bases not matched to a gene: 8. The CDR3 is made up of 15 amino acids. In DNA, the CDR3 is TGCAGTGCTAGAGAGGACAGGTCCCGGATTCAGCCCCAGCATTTT. Its translation is CSAREDRSRIQPQHF.

The chain links TRBV9 to TRBJ2-1; 8 nucleotides match TRBD2. This CDR3 is built from 16 residues. The germline V gene has CDR1 SGDLS and CDR2 YYNGEE. Trimming took 1 base from V and 7 from J; bases not matched to a gene: 10. This CDR3 reads CASSVTSGKVWNEQFF. The CDR3 DNA reads as TGTGCCAGCAGCGTAACTAGCGGTAAGGTTTGGAATGAGCAGTTCTTC.

The chain couples TRBV25-1 to TRBJ2-1, with 7 bases that match TRBD2. V was clipped by 6 bases and J by 1 base; unmatched bases: 18. The germline gives CDR1 MGHDK, CDR2 SYGVNS. There are 19 residues in the CDR3. The CDR3 nucleotides read TGTGCCAGCAGCCCTCCACCTGGGGGGGGAGTGGGGTCCTACAATGAGCAGTTCTTC. This encodes CASSPPPGGGVGSYNEQFF.

This clonotype was seen ten or more times. The chain uses TRBV7-2 and TRBJ2-3; tentative D call: TRBD2 (5 bases). Germline lookup yields CDR1 SGHTA and CDR2 FQGNSA. The CDR3 has 15 amino acids. V was shortened by 6 bases and J by 6 bases, with 19 bases between the two germline ends. The CDR3, as DNA: TGTGCCAGCAGGAGGGTCAGGAGTAACCTGGATACGCAGTATTTT. The encoded protein is CASRRVRSNLDTQYF.